This T cell receptor (beta chain) was profiled in a study of shared clonotypes between healthy human individuals. Looking at the study overall: Aged between 18 and 49, the donors were a couple of women and three men.

CD8 cells classed as naive were CD45RO-negative and positively selected for CCR7, excluding terminally differentiated effector memory CD45RA+ cells. The assay ran at deep level. Several immunoSEQ 96-well plates shared each subset's DNA, each plate a replicate. The table came from immunoSEQ multiplex PCR; TCRdb's copy has only in-frame clones and leaves some out. The sample yields around 2,000,000 clones, 85% to 95% seen once. With regard to this clone: At the DNA level, this CDR3 is encoded by other sequences in the same sample as well.

With 4 bases removed from V and 5 bases from J, the gap between germline ends came to 5 bases. Germline CDR1 ENHRY, CDR2 SYGVKD. The CDR3 has 11 residues. V is TRBV10-3 and J is TRBJ2-5; D may be TRBD1 or TRBD2 (5 bases each). This TCR came from a man aged 18 to 29 in good health. Some clones in this sample may be carry-over from other donors' samples. The material sequenced was naive CD8+ T cells from PBMCs. CDR3 loop: CAISGGETQYF. CDR3 sequence (DNA): TGTGCCATCAGTGGGGGGGAGACCCAGTACTTC.